Shown below are 25 T cell receptor beta chains from a single sample sequenced in a study of T cell clonality in common variable immunodeficiency. Measured with immunoSEQ multiplex PCR; TCRdb has only the in-frame clones, and not every one. The sample shows 40,000 to 65,000 clones, none of them appearing just once. The sample was peripheral blood mononuclear cells. These receptors were taken from a person aged 18 to 69 in good health.

With respect to this clone: The read ends 3 residues early relative to the CDR3; the germline J gene fills the gap. The chain links TRBV7-9 to TRBJ2-3, with D possibly matching TRBD1 (5 bases). The germline CDR1 and CDR2 sequences are SEHNR and FQNEAQ (reference sequence). The CDR3 extends over 13 amino acids. The CDR3 here is CASSLLGDQPQYF. Incomplete CDR3 DNA: TGTGCCAGCAGCTTGCTAGGGGATCAGCCG.

In its sample, this clone was seen many times. The CDR3 sequence is CASSSGQGLSYGYTF. The CDR3 DNA, read in part, is TGCGCCAGCAGCTCCGGACAGGGACTTTCATATGGC. This rearrangement joins TRBV5-1 to TRBJ1-2; TRBD1 matches 8 bases. The sequenced fragment ends 3 residues before the CDR3 boundary, so the rest is inferred from the germline J gene. Germline assignment: CDR1 SGHRS and CDR2 YFSETQ. The CDR3 spans 15 residues. V lost 3 bases to trimming and J lost 5 bases; unmatched junction nucleotides: 9. The entire variable domain, with the rest obtained from reference TRBV5-1 and TRBJ1-2, is as follows: KAGVTQTPRYLIKTRGQQVTLSCSPISGHRSVSWYQQTPGQGLQFLFEYFSETQRNKGNFPGRFSGRQFSNSRSEMNVSTLELGDSALYLCASSSGQGLSYGYTFGSGTRLTVV.

Many counts were recorded for this clone. The sequenced fragment ends 3 residues before the CDR3 boundary, so the rest is inferred from the germline J gene. The chain links TRBV6-1 to TRBJ2-7; the match to TRBD1 covers 10 bases. The V gene's germline CDR1 is MNHNS and CDR2 SASEGT. The trim removed 4 bases at V and 3 bases at J, leaving 3 bases unmatched. This CDR3 is 14 amino acids long. The CDR3 sequence: CASSGRTGGYEQYF. The covered CDR3 bases are TGTGCCAGCAGTGGGCGGACAGGGGGCTACGAG.

This clone was observed a handful of times. With the read ending 3 residues before the CDR3 end, the germline J gene is used to fill in that end. The chain carries TRBV19 and TRBJ2-1; TRBD2 aligns across 11 bases. The CDR3 spans 20 residues. In germline, CDR1 is LNHDA, CDR2 SQIVND (reference sequence). V lost 7 bases and J lost 0; bases outside the gene matches: 17. CDR3 DNA, as far as it was read: TGTGCCAGTACCTTCCCGAGGACTAGCGGGCGTCCAAGCTCCTACAATGAG. This codes for CASTFPRTSGRPSSYNE. The whole CDR3 sequence reads CASTFPRTSGRPSSYNEQFF.

This clone was counted ten times or more. Read sequence stops 3 residues before the CDR3 end, and the germline J gene provides the missing end. The rearrangement links TRBV10-3 to TRBJ2-3; the D gene is possibly TRBD1 (6 bases). This CDR3 has 14 residues. CDR1 is ENHRY, CDR2 SYGVKD, per germline. V lost 3 bases and J lost 6, with 13 bases in between. Incomplete CDR3 DNA: TGTGCCATCAGTGATAACAGGGACGGTGATACG. The encoded protein is CAISDNRDGDT. In full, the CDR3 is CAISDNRDGDTQYF.

A few counts support this clone. With the read ending 3 residues before the CDR3 end, the germline J gene is used to fill in that end. The V gene is TRBV30, the J gene TRBJ1-2; 8 bases map to TRBD1. The CDR3 covers 17 residues. Germline V gene sequence: CDR1 GTSNPN, CDR2 SVGIG (reference sequence). CDR3 region: CAWPPGQVGESSYDYTF. The sequenced part of the CDR3 DNA is TGTGCCTGGCCACCGGGACAGGTGGGAGAAAGCTCCTACGAC.

In this sample, this clone turned up many times. The CDR3 end falls 3 residues outside the read, so it is completed with the germline J gene. The rearrangement links TRBV10-3 to TRBJ2-1; D uncertain. Per germline, CDR1 ENHRY and CDR2 SYGVKD. Between the trimmed V and J ends, which lost 0 bases and 1 base, there was a span of 13 bases. The CDR3 is 17 residues long. The CDR3 sequence: CAISESFEASSYNEQFF. The sequenced part of the CDR3 DNA is TGTGCCATCAGTGAGTCTTTTGAAGCTTCTTCCTACAATGAG.

This clone was seen repeatedly, ten times or more. The read comes to an end 3 residues before the CDR3 does, leaving the germline J gene to fill in the end. The chain is built from TRBV29-1 and TRBJ1-1, with D unclear. Trimming took off 7 bases at V and 5 bases at J, with 14 bases between the two ends. This CDR3 comprises 12 residues. Per the germline V gene, CDR1 is SQVTM and CDR2 is ANQGSEA. CDR3 bases read: TGCAGCGCACTCACAGATGAGACTGAA. Translating it yields CSALTDETE. The full CDR3 sequence reads CSALTDETEAFF.

This clone has only a few counts. This may be a read error, as it is one base from a much larger clone. The read finishes 3 residues shy of the CDR3 end, and the germline J gene is used to complete it. The same CDR3 arises from other DNA sequences in this sample as well. V is TRBV20-1 and J is TRBJ1-3; D remains unclear. Germline-derived CDR1 and CDR2 are DFQATT and SNEGSKA (reference sequence). The CDR3 loop spans 13 amino acids. CDR3 DNA, as far as it was read: TGCAGTGCTCGCAAGGGTACTGGAAACACG. It encodes CSARKGTGNT. From start to end, the CDR3 is CSARKGTGNTIYF.

This clone was detected ten times or more. CDR3 sequence: CSARDQGAGGGELFF. Incomplete CDR3 DNA: TGCAGTGCTAGAGACCAGGGGGCGGGAGGCGGGGAG. This chain links TRBV20-1 with TRBJ2-2; D possibly matches TRBD1 or TRBD2 (8 bases each). From the germline J gene comes the end of the CDR3, since the read stops 3 residues before it. V was pared by 0 bases and J by 7 bases, with 15 bases between. The CDR3 has 15 residues. The germline CDR1 and CDR2 sequences are DFQATT and SNEGSKA (reference sequence).

This clone was counted many times. The read terminates 3 residues ahead of where the CDR3 ends, so the germline J gene completes it. The J gene is TRBJ2-1, the V gene TRBV5-1; D perhaps matches TRBD1 (5 bases). The CDR3 spans 15 residues. CDR1 is SGHRS and CDR2 is YFSETQ in the germline V gene. V was clipped by 4 bases and J by 0 bases, with 11 bases between them. CDR3 bases read: TGCGCCAGCAGCAAAACAGGCAGCTCCTACAATGAG. It yields the protein CASSKTGSSYNE. The complete CDR3 protein is CASSKTGSSYNEQFF.

As concerns this clone: The read terminates 3 residues ahead of where the CDR3 ends, so the germline J gene completes it. This chain uses TRBV5-1 with TRBJ2-3; tentatively, D is TRBD1 (5 bases). The CDR3 sequence is 13 residues long. CDR1 is SGHRS and CDR2 is YFSETQ in the germline V gene. CDR3 DNA, as far as it was read: TGCGCCAGCAGCTTCCGACAGAAAGAGACG. Protein product: CASSFRQKET. Given in full, the CDR3 is CASSFRQKETQYF.

This clone was detected many times. Coverage ceases 3 residues before the CDR3 finishes, and the germline J gene fills in the end. The V gene is TRBV7-8, the J gene TRBJ1-1, with D perhaps matching TRBD1 (6 bases). V was trimmed by 4 bases and J by 5 bases, leaving 17 bases between them. Germline loops: CDR1 SGHVS, CDR2 FQNEAQ. The CDR3 is 15 residues long. Incomplete CDR3 DNA: TGTGCCAGCAGCTCTAACCAGGGGTGGGATACTGAA. It codes for CASSSNQGWDTE. The whole CDR3 reads CASSSNQGWDTEAFF.

This clone was recorded at least ten times. The sequence runs out 3 residues before the end of the CDR3; the remainder is reconstructed from the germline J gene. J is TRBJ2-1 and V is TRBV20-1; 10 bases agree with TRBD2. This CDR3 comprises 18 residues. V shed 1 base and J 0 bases; nucleotides not matched to a gene: 9. Germline CDR1 DFQATT, CDR2 SNEGSKA (reference sequence). The CDR3 is CSARVSSGRAVSYNEQFF. CDR3 DNA (partial): TGCAGTGCTAGAGTATCAAGCGGGAGGGCCGTCTCCTACAATGAG.

This clone was seen at least ten times. Read sequence stops 3 residues before the CDR3 end, and the germline J gene provides the missing end. V gene TRBV12-5 combines with J gene TRBJ2-6, with 10 bases lining up with TRBD1. The junction had 8 bases not matched to a gene; V was cut back by 7 bases and J by 2 bases. Germline V CDR1 and CDR2: LGHNT, FRNRAP. This CDR3 has 17 amino acids. The sequenced part of the CDR3 DNA is TGTGCTAGTGCCCCCGGGGACAGGGGAGCTGGGGCCAACGTC. Its protein product is CASAPGDRGAGANV. The entire CDR3 reads CASAPGDRGAGANVLTF.

This clone has a count of ten or more. The junction differs from germline at one of its ends, possibly a read error. The sequence runs out 3 residues before the end of the CDR3; the remainder is reconstructed from the germline J gene. The genes are TRBV4-2 and TRBJ2-3, with D perhaps TRBD2 (5 bases). The CDR3 sequence is 18 residues long. CDR1 and CDR2 from the germline V gene are LGHNA and YNFKEQ. The CDR3 DNA, read in part, is TGCGCCAGCAGCCAAGATGGACCCGGGGTCCAACGGGCAGATACG. It translates to CASSQDGPGVQRADT. The full CDR3 sequence reads CASSQDGPGVQRADTQYF.

This clone was seen at least ten times. The CDR3 end lies 3 residues beyond the end of the read and is filled in from the germline J gene. The chain recombines TRBV6-4 with TRBJ2-1, with D perhaps TRBD2 (5 bases). V was cut by 0 bases and J by 6 bases, with 18 bases left in between. The CDR3 is 17 amino acids. Germline assignment: CDR1 MRHNA and CDR2 SNTAGT. The chain's CDR3 is CASSDSSGPAGFNEQFF. The covered CDR3 bases are TGTGCCAGCAGTGACTCAAGTGGGCCCGCGGGCTTCAATGAG.

This clone was seen more than once but under ten times. The CDR3 end falls 3 residues outside the read, so it is completed with the germline J gene. The J gene is TRBJ1-5, the V gene TRBV6-2 or TRBV6-3; possibly TRBD1 for D (5 bases). The CDR3 is 15 residues long. Looked up from germline, CDR1 is MNHEY and CDR2 is SVGEGT. With 6 bases removed from V and 6 bases from J, the gap between germline ends came to 18 bases. The CDR3 sequence: CASRGRGGSPQPQHF. The CDR3 bases that were read are TGTGCCAGCAGGGGACGCGGGGGGTCACCTCAGCCC.

This clone has only a few counts. The read finishes 3 residues shy of the CDR3 end, and the germline J gene is used to complete it. The rearrangement links TRBV7-9 to TRBJ1-1; 8 nucleotides align to TRBD1. The CDR3 runs to 15 residues. Unmatched junction bases numbered 10, after V lost 5 bases and J lost 5 bases. Germline lookup yields CDR1 SEHNR and CDR2 FQNEAQ (reference sequence). The sequenced part of the CDR3 DNA is TGTGCCAGCAGCACCCGACAGGGGTGGGAAACTGAA. Translated, it gives CASSTRQGWETE. Given in full, the CDR3 is CASSTRQGWETEAFF.

This clone appeared many times. The read comes to an end 3 residues before the CDR3 does, leaving the germline J gene to fill in the end. The chain carries TRBV18 and TRBJ1-3; 10 nucleotides agree with TRBD1. There are 16 residues in the CDR3. The germline CDR1 and CDR2 sequences are KGHSH and LQKENI. V shed 1 base and J 3 bases; nucleotides not matched to a gene: 3. The CDR3 loop is CASSPLTGGSGNTIYF. CDR3 bases read: TGTGCCAGCTCACCACTGACAGGGGGCAGTGGAAACACC.

This clone was counted at least ten times. From the germline J gene comes the end of the CDR3, since the read stops 3 residues before it. The rearrangement uses TRBV30 and TRBJ2-1; 9 positions agree with TRBD2. CDR3 length: 15 amino acids. The V segment lost 7 bases and the J segment 0 bases; nucleotides outside the gene matches: 7. Germline V gene data show CDR1 as GTSNPN and CDR2 as SVGIG (reference sequence). The sequenced part of the CDR3 DNA is TGTGCCTCCTCGATGACTAGCGGCTCCTACAATGAG. Translation: CASSMTSGSYNE. The CDR3 in its entirety is CASSMTSGSYNEQFF. Looking up the rest from reference TRBV30 and TRBJ2-1 gives the full variable domain: SQTIHQWPATLVQPVGSPLSLECTVEGTSNPNLYWYRQAAGRGLQLLFYSVGIGQISSEVPQNLSASRPQDRQFILSSKKLLLSDSGFYLCASSMTSGSYNEQFFGPGTRLTVL.

The table lists this clone with many counts. The read terminates 3 residues before the CDR3 end, so the remaining end is supplied by the germline J gene. The V call is TRBV19, the J call TRBJ2-3, with 9 bases matching TRBD2. The CDR3 is 19 residues long. The V and J ends lost 6 bases and 4 bases, in that order; junction bases with no gene match: 20. The germline V gene has CDR1 LNHDA and CDR2 SQIVND (reference sequence). This chain's CDR3 is CASRPGLAYAGGGPDTQYF. The covered CDR3 bases are TGTGCCAGTAGACCCGGACTAGCGTACGCGGGGGGGGGCCCAGATACG. Full variable domain (outside the CDR3, taken from reference TRBV19 and TRBJ2-3): DGGITQSPKYLFRKEGQNVTLSCEQNLNHDAMYWYRQDPGQGLRLIYYSQIVNDFQKGDIAEGYSVSREKKESFPLTVTSAQKNPTAFYLCASRPGLAYAGGGPDTQYFGPGTRLTVL.

This clone occurred many times. The sequence runs out 3 residues before the end of the CDR3; the remainder is reconstructed from the germline J gene. The J gene is TRBJ1-1, the V gene TRBV5-1, with 8 bases that match TRBD1. The CDR3 has 14 amino acids. Germline V lookup: CDR1 SGHRS, CDR2 YFSETQ. After removal of 8 bases from V and 1 base from J, the junction contained 7 bases not matched to a gene. The sequenced CDR3 bases are TGCGCCAGTTCGACAGGGGAGTGGAACACTGAA. Translating it yields CASSTGEWNTE. The whole CDR3 sequence is CASSTGEWNTEAFF.

This clone appeared many times. With the read ending 3 residues before the CDR3 end, the germline J gene is used to fill in that end. The rearrangement uses TRBV5-1 and TRBJ1-1, with a possible D match to TRBD1 (6 bases). Trimming took off 4 bases at V and 0 bases at J, with 13 bases between the two ends. The CDR3 totals 15 residues. Germline CDR1 SGHRS, CDR2 YFSETQ. The CDR3 loop reads CASSLYGTMNTEAFF. The CDR3 bases that were read are TGCGCCAGCAGCCTGTACGGGACAATGAACACTGAA.

There are many counts of this clone. Read data end 3 residues before the CDR3 end; the end is taken from the germline J gene. The V and J genes are TRBV7-9 and TRBJ2-2; 7 bases are a match to TRBD1. The CDR3 is 15 amino acids. V lost 5 bases, J lost 1 base, and 4 bases stayed unmatched. Germline lookup yields CDR1 SEHNR and CDR2 FQNEAQ (reference sequence). CDR3 DNA (partial): TGTGCCAGCAGCCGCTGGACAGGGAACACCGGGGAG. Its protein product is CASSRWTGNTGE. The entire CDR3 reads CASSRWTGNTGELFF.